This entry lists 14 T cell receptor beta chains sequenced from one sample in a study of a mutant IDH1 vaccine in newly diagnosed glioma. Noted time point: baseline, week 1 (first vaccination visit). Treatment described: pre-vaccination baseline after standard-of-care therapy. TCRdb's copy holds only in-frame clones and misses some; the assay was immunoSEQ multiplex PCR. Here the sample spans about 96,000 clones, about four fifths being singletons. The specimen comprised PBMCs, sampled from a glioma patient treated with radiotherapy, temozolomide or both. The receptors come from a man aged 40-50 years with glioma.

This clone was observed a handful of times. The rearrangement links TRBV4-1 to TRBJ2-5; D unresolved. Trimming took 1 base from V and 10 from J, leaving 1 base between them. The CDR3 contains 9 residues. CDR1 MGHRA and CDR2 YSYEKL come from the germline V gene. The CDR3 loop is CASSQVQYF. The CDR3 nucleotides are TGCGCCAGCAGCCAAGTCCAGTACTTC.

The chain recombines TRBV18 with TRBJ1-5; 7 bases map to TRBD1. This CDR3 is 15 amino acids long. J lost 7 bases, V lost 3 bases, and 9 bases had no gene match. The germline V gene encodes CDR1 KGHSH and CDR2 LQKENI. The CDR3 coding sequence is TGTGCCAGCTCACCCACGACAGGGAATCCACAGCCCCAGCATTTT. Translation: CASSPTTGNPQPQHF.

This chain connects TRBV19 to TRBJ2-5, with 7 bases aligning to TRBD2. The CDR3 has 14 amino acids. From germline, CDR1 is LNHDA and CDR2 SQIVND (reference sequence). After removal of 5 bases from V and 5 bases from J, the junction contained 8 bases not matched to a gene. The CDR3 sequence: CASSPRGGSETQYF. Written as DNA, the CDR3 is TGTGCCAGTAGTCCCCGGGGAGGGTCTGAGACCCAGTACTTC. The full variable domain, rest sourced from reference TRBV19 and TRBJ2-5, is DGGITQSPKYLFRKEGQNVTLSCEQNLNHDAMYWYRQDPGQGLRLIYYSQIVNDFQKGDIAEGYSVSREKKESFPLTVTSAQKNPTAFYLCASSPRGGSETQYFGPGTRLLVL.

This chain links TRBV29-1 with TRBJ2-6; no reliable D call. Trimming stripped 0 bases from V and 4 bases from J, with 10 bases between. This CDR3 comprises 15 residues. Germline values: CDR1 SQVTM, CDR2 ANQGSEA. CDR3: CSVEDWAWGANVLTF. The CDR3 DNA reads TGCAGCGTTGAAGACTGGGCTTGGGGGGCCAACGTCCTGACTTTC. The variable domain in full, with the rest retrieved from reference TRBV29-1 and TRBJ2-6, is SAVISQKPSRDICQRGTSLTIQCQVDSQVTMMFWYRQQPGQSLTLIATANQGSEATYESGFVIDKFPISRPNLTFSTLTVSNMSPEDSSIYLCSVEDWAWGANVLTFGAGSRLTVL.

V is TRBV19 and J is TRBJ2-7; TRBD2 aligns across 9 bases. This CDR3 region has 14 residues. V lost 6 bases, J lost 6 bases, and 9 bases stayed unmatched. From germline, CDR1 is LNHDA and CDR2 SQIVND (reference sequence). CDR3: CASSVKGLATEQYF. The CDR3 DNA reads as TGTGCCAGTAGCGTAAAGGGACTAGCTACCGAGCAGTACTTC.

This rearrangement joins TRBV30 to TRBJ2-5; D is possibly TRBD1 (8 bases). The CDR3 covers 12 residues. Deletions cut 5 bases from V and 11 bases from J, with 18 bases between. CDR1 and CDR2 from the germline V gene are GTSNPN and SVGIG (reference sequence). The CDR3 spells CAWGQGAGEQYF. In DNA form, the CDR3 reads TGTGCCTGGGGTCAGGGGGCGGGGGAGCAGTACTTC.

The rearrangement joins TRBV5-6 to TRBJ1-5; the match to TRBD1 covers 8 bases. Germline values: CDR1 SGHDT, CDR2 YYEEEE. V shed 4 bases and J 2 bases; nucleotides not matched to a gene: 8. The CDR3 sequence is 16 residues long. CDR3 nucleotide sequence: TGTGCCAGCAGCGGTACAGGGGGTCCGGGCAATCAGCCCCAGCATTTT. Its translation: CASSGTGGPGNQPQHF.

The chain has TRBV30 and TRBJ2-5; possibly TRBD2 for D (5 bases). Trimming cost V 2 bases and J 7 bases, with 11 bases left between them. Germline CDR1 reads GTSNPN; CDR2 reads SVGIG (reference sequence). This CDR3 has 12 residues. Here the CDR3 DNA reads TGTGCCTGGAGTCCTAGTCGGGGGACCCAGTACTTC. It specifies CAWSPSRGTQYF.

The chain recombines TRBV7-2 with TRBJ2-1, with 8 positions matching TRBD2. V gave up 5 bases and J gave up 9 bases; unmatched junction bases: 12. CDR1 is SGHTA and CDR2 is FQGNSA in the germline V gene. The CDR3 contains 15 residues. CDR3: CASSLGGGRYGEQFF. CDR3 nucleotide sequence: TGTGCCAGCAGCCTTGGGGGCGGGAGGTACGGTGAGCAGTTCTTC.

This chain uses TRBV4-3 with TRBJ1-2; the D gene is possibly TRBD1 (5 bases). Germline CDR1 LGHNA, CDR2 YSLEER. Trimming removed 1 base at V and 8 bases at J, with 20 bases between. CDR3 length: 16 residues. This CDR3 reads CASSQAIDSSYVGYTF. The CDR3 DNA reads as TGCGCCAGCAGCCAAGCGATCGACAGCTCCTATGTGGGCTACACCTTC.

The chain combines TRBV29-1 with TRBJ1-1, with 8 bases lining up with TRBD1. The V and J ends lost 7 bases and 2 bases, in that order; junction bases with no gene match: 6. Germline CDR1 is SQVTM and CDR2 is ANQGSEA. The CDR3 spans 13 residues. CDR3 bases: TGCAGCGACTCCGGACAGGGCAACACTGAAGCTTTCTTT. It is translated as CSDSGQGNTEAFF.

This rearrangement joins TRBV14 to TRBJ2-7, with 10 bases lining up with TRBD2. The V segment lost 0 bases and the J segment 2 bases; nucleotides outside the gene matches: 1. Germline V gene sequence: CDR1 SGHDN, CDR2 FVKESK. The CDR3 has 15 residues. The CDR3 here is CASSQELAGPYEQYF. CDR3 nucleotides: TGTGCCAGCAGCCAAGAACTAGCGGGGCCCTACGAGCAGTACTTC.

The gene calls are TRBV7-2 and TRBJ2-7; D is unresolved. The germline gives CDR1 SGHTA, CDR2 FQGNSA. The CDR3 spans 14 residues. The V and J ends lost 1 base and 0 bases respectively, with 7 bases between them. The CDR3 is CASSLEQSSYEQYF. The CDR3 DNA follows: TGTGCCAGCAGCTTAGAACAGAGCTCCTACGAGCAGTACTTC.

The CDR3 region has the DNA TGCGCCAGCAGCCCAGCTGCAGGCGGGGGGTTTGGAAACATTCAGTACTTC. Translating it yields CASSPAAGGGFGNIQYF. This chain joins TRBV4-3 and TRBJ2-4; 8 nucleotides align to TRBD2. Losses at the gene ends were 4 bases for V and 6 bases for J; bases not matched to a gene: 14. The CDR3 is made up of 17 amino acids. Germline assignment: CDR1 LGHNA and CDR2 YSLEER.